This T cell receptor beta chain came from a study of blood T cell repertoires in COVID-19. Study overall: Italy, Spain and the United States were the sources of the convalescent and acute COVID-19 samples. PBMCs, B-cell-depleted T cells, or T cells provided the cDNA or gDNA that made up the material.

In the authors' methods: Amplification of reference gene primers was used by the study to estimate nucleated cell counts. Only in-frame clones appear in the TCRdb table, and some are missing; sequencing was by immunoSEQ multiplex PCR. The DNA was the basis for D and trimming; V, J and clone size are from that table. The table lists fewer than 200,000 clones, under 85% of them singletons. Germline trimming cut 6 bases from V and 10 bases from J; bases unmatched to any gene: 8. CDR3 length: 12 residues. Germline loops: CDR1 MNHEY, CDR2 SVGAGI. The TCR comes from a man aged 60-69 years who had recovered from COVID-19. Material: peripheral blood. This chain links TRBV6-5 with TRBJ1-2, with 7 bases aligning to TRBD1. This CDR3 reads CASSSRDRHYTF. CDR3 nucleotide sequence: TGTGCCAGCAGCAGTCGGGACAGACACTACACCTTC.